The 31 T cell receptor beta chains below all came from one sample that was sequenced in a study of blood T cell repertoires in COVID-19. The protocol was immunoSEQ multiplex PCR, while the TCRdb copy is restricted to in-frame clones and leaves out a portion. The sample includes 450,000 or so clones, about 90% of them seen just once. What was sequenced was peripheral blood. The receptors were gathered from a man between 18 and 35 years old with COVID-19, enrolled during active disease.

The CDR3 is CASSLVSGSSYEQYF. The CDR3 bases are TGCGCCAGCAGCCTAGTTAGCGGGAGCTCCTACGAGCAGTACTTC. The chain is built from TRBV4-1 and TRBJ2-7; TRBD2 matches at 9 bases. The CDR3 totals 15 residues. With V trimmed by 4 bases and J by 0 bases, 4 bases remained unmatched. Germline V lookup: CDR1 MGHRA, CDR2 YSYEKL.

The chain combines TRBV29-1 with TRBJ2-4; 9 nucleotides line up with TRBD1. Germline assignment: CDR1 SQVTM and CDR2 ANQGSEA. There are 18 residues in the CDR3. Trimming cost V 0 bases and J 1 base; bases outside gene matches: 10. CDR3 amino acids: CSVEDLGTGNSAKNIQYF. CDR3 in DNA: TGCAGCGTTGAAGATCTTGGGACAGGGAATTCCGCCAAAAACATTCAGTACTTC.

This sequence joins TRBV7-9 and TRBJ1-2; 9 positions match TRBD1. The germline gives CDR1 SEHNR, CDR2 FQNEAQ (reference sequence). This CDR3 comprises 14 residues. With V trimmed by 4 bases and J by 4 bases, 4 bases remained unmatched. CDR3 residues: CASSWTGAPYGYTF. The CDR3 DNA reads TGTGCCAGCAGCTGGACAGGGGCTCCCTATGGCTACACCTTC.

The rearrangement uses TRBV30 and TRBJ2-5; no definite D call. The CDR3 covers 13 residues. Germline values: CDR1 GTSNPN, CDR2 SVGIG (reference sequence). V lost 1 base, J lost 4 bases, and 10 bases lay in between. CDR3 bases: TGTGCCTGGAGTGGCGACATGGTAGAGACCCAGTACTTC. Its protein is CAWSGDMVETQYF.

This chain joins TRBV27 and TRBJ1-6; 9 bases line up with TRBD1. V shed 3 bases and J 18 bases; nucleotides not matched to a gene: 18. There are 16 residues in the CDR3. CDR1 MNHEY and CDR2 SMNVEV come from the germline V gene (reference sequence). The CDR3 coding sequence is TGTGCCAGCAGTTTCCGAATACAACAGGGGGCGAGAAGGGGCCACTTT. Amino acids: CASSFRIQQGARRGHF.

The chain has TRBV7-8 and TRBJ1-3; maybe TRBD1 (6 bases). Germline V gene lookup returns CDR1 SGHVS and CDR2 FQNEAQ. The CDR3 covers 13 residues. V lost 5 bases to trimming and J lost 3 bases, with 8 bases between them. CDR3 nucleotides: TGTGCCAGCAGCCGACAGGATGGAAACACCATATATTTT. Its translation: CASSRQDGNTIYF. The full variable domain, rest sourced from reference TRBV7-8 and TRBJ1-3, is GAGVSQSPRYKVAKRGQDVALRCDPISGHVSLFWYQQALGQGPEFLTYFQNEAQLDKSGLPSDRFFAERPEGSVSTLKIQRTQQEDSAVYLCASSRQDGNTIYFGEGSWLTVV.

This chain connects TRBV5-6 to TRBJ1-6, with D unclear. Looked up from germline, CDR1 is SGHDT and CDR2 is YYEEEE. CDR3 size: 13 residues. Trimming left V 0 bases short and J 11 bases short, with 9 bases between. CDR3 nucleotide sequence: TGTGCCAGCAGCTTGGTCGGGTCGCCACCCCTCCACTTT. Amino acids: CASSLVGSPPLHF.

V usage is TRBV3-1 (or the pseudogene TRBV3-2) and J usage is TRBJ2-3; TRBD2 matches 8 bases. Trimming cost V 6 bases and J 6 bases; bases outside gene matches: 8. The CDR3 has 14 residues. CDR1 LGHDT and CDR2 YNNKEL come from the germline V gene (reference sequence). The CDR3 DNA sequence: TGTGCCAGCAGGGGGACTAGTGCTGGTGATACGCAGTATTTT. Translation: CASRGTSAGDTQYF.

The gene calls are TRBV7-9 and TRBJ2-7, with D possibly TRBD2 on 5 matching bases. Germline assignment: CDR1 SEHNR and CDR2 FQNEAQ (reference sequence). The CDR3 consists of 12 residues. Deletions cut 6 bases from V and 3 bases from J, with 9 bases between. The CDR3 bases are TGTGCCAGCAGTAGCGAGAACTACGAGCAGTACTTC. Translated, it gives CASSSENYEQYF.

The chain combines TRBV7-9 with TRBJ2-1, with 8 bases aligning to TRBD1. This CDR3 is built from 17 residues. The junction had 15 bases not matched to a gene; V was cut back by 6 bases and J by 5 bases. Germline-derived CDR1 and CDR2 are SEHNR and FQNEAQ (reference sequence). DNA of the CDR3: TGTGCCAGCAGTTTATATGGGAAAGGGACAGGTAACAATGAGCAGTTCTTC. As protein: CASSLYGKGTGNNEQFF.

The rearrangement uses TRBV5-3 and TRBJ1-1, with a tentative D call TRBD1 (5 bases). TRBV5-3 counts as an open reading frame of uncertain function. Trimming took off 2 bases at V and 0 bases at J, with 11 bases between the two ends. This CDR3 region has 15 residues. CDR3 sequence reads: CARSFRTSMNTEAFF. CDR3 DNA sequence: TGTGCCAGAAGCTTCCGGACAAGTATGAACACTGAAGCTTTCTTT.

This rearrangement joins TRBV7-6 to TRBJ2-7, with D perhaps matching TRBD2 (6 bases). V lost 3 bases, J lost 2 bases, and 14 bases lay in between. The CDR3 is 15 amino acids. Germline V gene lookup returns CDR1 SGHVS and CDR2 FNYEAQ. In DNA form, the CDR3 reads TGTGCCAGCAGCTTTCGTAGCGGATTTCCCTACGAGCAGTACTTC. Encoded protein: CASSFRSGFPYEQYF. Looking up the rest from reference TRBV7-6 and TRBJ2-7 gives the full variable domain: GAGVSQSPRYKVTKRGQDVALRCDPISGHVSLYWYRQALGQGPEFLTYFNYEAQQDKSGLPNDRFSAERPEGSISTLTIQRTEQRDSAMYRCASSFRSGFPYEQYFGPGTRLTVT.

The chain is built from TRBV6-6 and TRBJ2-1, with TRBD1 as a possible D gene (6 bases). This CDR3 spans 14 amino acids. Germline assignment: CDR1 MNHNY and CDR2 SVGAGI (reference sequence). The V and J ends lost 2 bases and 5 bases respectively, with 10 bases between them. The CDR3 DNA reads TGTGCCAGCAGTTACGGGGGCGTCCACAATGAGCAGTTCTTC. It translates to CASSYGGVHNEQFF.

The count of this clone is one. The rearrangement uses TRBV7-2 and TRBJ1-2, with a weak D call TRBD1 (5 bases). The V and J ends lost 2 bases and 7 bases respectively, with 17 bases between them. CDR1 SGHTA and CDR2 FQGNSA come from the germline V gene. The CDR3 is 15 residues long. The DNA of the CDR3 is TGTGCCAGCAGCTTACCTTTCCAGGGCCTTGGTGGCTACACCTTC. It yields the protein CASSLPFQGLGGYTF.

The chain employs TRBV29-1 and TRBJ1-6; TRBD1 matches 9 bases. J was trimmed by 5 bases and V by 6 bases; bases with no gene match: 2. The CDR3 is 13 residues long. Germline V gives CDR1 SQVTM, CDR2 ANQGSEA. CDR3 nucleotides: TGCAGCGTCGGGACAGGGAATAATTCACCCCTCCACTTT. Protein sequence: CSVGTGNNSPLHF.

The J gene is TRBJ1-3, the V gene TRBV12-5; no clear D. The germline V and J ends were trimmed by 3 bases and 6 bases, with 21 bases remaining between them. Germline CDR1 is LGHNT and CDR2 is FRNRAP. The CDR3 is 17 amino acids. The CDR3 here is CASGLLLTQPFQNTIYF. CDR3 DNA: TGTGCTAGTGGTTTACTCCTGACACAACCTTTCCAAAACACCATATATTTT.

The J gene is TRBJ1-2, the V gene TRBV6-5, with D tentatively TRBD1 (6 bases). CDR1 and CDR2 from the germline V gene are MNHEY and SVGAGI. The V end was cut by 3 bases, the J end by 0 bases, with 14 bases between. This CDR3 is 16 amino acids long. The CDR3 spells CASSYRLGTPNYGYTF. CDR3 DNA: TGTGCCAGCAGTTATCGTTTAGGGACACCTAACTATGGCTACACCTTC.

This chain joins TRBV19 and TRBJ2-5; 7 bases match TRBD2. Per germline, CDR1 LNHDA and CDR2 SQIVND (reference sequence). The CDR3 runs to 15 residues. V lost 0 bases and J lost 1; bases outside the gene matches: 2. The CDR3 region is CASSIEGGIQETQYF. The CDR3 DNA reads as TGTGCCAGTAGTATAGAGGGAGGGATCCAAGAGACCCAGTACTTC.

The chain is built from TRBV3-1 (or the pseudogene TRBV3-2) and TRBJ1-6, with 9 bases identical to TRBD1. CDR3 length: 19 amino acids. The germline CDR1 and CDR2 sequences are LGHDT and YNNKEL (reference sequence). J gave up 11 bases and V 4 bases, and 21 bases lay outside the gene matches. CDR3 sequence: CASSPWTGDGSKNWAPLHF. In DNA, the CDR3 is TGTGCCAGCAGCCCCTGGACAGGGGACGGTTCGAAAAATTGGGCACCCCTCCACTTT.

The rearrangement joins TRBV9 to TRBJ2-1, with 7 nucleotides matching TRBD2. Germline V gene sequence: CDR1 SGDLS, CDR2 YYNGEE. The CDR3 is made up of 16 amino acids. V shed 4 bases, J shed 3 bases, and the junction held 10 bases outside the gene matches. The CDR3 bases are TGTGCCAGCAGCTCCCGGGGAGGGAAGGACTACAATGAGCAGTTCTTC. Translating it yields CASSSRGGKDYNEQFF.

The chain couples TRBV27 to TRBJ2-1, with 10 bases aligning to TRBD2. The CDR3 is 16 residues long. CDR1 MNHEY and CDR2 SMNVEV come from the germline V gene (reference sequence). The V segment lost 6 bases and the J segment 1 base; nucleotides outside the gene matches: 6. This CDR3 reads CASSPSGGESYNEQFF. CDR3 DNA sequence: TGTGCCAGCAGCCCTAGCGGGGGAGAATCCTACAATGAGCAGTTCTTC.

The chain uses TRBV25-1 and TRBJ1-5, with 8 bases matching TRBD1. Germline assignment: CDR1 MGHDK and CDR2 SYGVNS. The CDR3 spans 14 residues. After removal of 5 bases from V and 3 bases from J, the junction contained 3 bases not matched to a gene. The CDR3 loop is CASSNRGDNQPQHF. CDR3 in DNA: TGTGCCAGCAGTAACAGGGGGGACAATCAGCCCCAGCATTTT.

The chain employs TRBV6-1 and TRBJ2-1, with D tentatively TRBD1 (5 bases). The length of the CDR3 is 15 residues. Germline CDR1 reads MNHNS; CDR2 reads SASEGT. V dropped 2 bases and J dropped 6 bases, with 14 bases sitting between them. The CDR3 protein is CASSEYRQRGNEQFF. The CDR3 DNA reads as TGTGCCAGCAGTGAATACAGGCAGAGAGGCAATGAGCAGTTCTTC.

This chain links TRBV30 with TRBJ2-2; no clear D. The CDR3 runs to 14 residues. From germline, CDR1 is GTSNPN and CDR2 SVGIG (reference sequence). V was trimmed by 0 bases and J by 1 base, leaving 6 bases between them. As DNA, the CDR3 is TGTGCCTGGAGTGTTGTCAGGAACACCGGGGAGCTGTTTTTT. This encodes CAWSVVRNTGELFF.

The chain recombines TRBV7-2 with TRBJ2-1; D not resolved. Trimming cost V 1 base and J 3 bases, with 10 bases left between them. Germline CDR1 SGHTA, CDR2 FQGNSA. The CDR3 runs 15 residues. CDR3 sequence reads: CASSLEYGRYNEQFF. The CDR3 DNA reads TGTGCCAGCAGCTTAGAATATGGGCGCTACAATGAGCAGTTCTTC.

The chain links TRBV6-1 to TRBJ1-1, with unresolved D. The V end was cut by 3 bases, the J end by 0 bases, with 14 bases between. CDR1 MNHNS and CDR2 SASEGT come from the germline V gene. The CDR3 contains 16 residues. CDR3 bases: TGTGCCAGCAGTGAGGCCTTAACCTCATTGAACACTGAAGCTTTCTTT. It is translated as CASSEALTSLNTEAFF.

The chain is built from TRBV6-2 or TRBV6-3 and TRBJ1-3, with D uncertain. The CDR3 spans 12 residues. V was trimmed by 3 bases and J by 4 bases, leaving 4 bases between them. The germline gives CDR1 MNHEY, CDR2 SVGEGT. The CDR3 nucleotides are TGTGCCAGCAGTTATCTCGGAAACACCATATATTTT. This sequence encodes CASSYLGNTIYF.

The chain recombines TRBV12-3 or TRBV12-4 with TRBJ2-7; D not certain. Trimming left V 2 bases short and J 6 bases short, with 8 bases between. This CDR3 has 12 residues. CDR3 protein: CASSLSLPEQYF. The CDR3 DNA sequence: TGTGCCAGCAGTTTAAGCCTACCCGAGCAGTACTTC.

Here the CDR3 DNA reads TGTGCCAGCAGCAACCGAGAGAGCTACACCTTC. This encodes CASSNRESYTF. The chain has TRBV3-1 (or the pseudogene TRBV3-2) and TRBJ1-2; D call uncertain. The V end was cut by 5 bases, the J end by 9 bases, with 10 bases between. This CDR3 contains 11 residues. The V gene's germline CDR1 is LGHDT and CDR2 YNNKEL (reference sequence).

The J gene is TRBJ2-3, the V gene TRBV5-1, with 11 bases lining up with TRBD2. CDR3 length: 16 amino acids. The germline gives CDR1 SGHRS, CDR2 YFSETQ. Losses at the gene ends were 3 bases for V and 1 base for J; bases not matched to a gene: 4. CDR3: CASSSVLAGGTDTQYF. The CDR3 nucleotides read TGCGCCAGCAGCTCCGTACTAGCGGGGGGCACAGATACGCAGTATTTT.

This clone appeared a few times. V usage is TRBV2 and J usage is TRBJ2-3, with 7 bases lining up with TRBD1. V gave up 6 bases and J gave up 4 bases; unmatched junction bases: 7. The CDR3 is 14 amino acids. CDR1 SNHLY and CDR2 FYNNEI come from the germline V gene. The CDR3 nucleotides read TGTGCCAGCAGAGAGAGGGGGCTGGCAGATACGCAGTATTTT. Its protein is CASRERGLADTQYF. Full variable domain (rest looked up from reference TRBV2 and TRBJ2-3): EPEVTQTPSHQVTQMGQEVILRCVPISNHLYFYWYRQILGQKVEFLVSFYNNEISEKSEIFDDQFSVERPDGSNFTLKIRSTKLEDSAMYFCASRERGLADTQYFGPGTRLTVL.